A single T cell receptor (beta chain) is shown here with its context. Its antigen remains unidentified. The patients all showed relapse after autologous stem cell transplantation, while their brentuximab vedotin exposure varied. Germline CDR1 is SEHNR and CDR2 is FQNEAQ (reference sequence). The junction had 12 bases not matched to a gene; V was cut back by 1 base and J by 7 bases. The CDR3 sequence is 18 residues long. The source of the sample is a study of PD-1 blockade in classical Hodgkin lymphoma. Study-level results: Similar baseline diversity was found in complete responders and newly diagnosed patients. In newly diagnosed patients, baseline TCR diversity was reportedly below that of healthy donors.

Only in-frame clones appear in the TCRdb table, and some are missing; sequencing was by immunoSEQ multiplex PCR. The sample consists of around 31,000 clones, around 71% of them appearing once. This material consisted of peripheral blood mononuclear cells (PBMCs), taken before the second cycle of nivolumab. The rearrangement uses TRBV7-9 and TRBJ2-1; 11 bases agree with TRBD2. The TCR was taken from a human donor with classical Hodgkin lymphoma. The CDR3 spells CASSLGRIAGGPWNEQFF. CDR3 sequence (DNA): TGTGCCAGCAGCTTAGGGAGGATAGCGGGAGGGCCGTGGAATGAGCAGTTCTTC.